This T cell receptor beta chain was retrieved from a study of T-cell memory formation after mild COVID-19. The germline V gene encodes CDR1 SGHVS and CDR2 FQNEAQ. The CDR3 loop spans 18 amino acids. V was clipped by 3 bases and J by 1 base; unmatched bases: 10. At least ten counts were recorded for this clonotype. TCRdb re-called the 5' RACE reads with MiXCR, one entry per CDR3 protein. The table has under 250,000 distinct CDR3 sequences, over 9% seen once. Input material: PBMCs or a T cell subset sorted from them (not recorded which). This chain links TRBV7-8 with TRBJ2-5; 11 bases line up with TRBD2. The clonotype originates from a man between 18 and 29 years old who had mild COVID-19 (a few samples of this study predate the infection). Cell type and time point are not known. In DNA form, the CDR3 reads TGTGCCAGCAGCTTTGGTGCCGGGACTAGCGGAATCCAAGAGACCCAGTACTTC. This translates into CASSFGAGTSGIQETQYF.